Listed below are T cell receptor beta chains from one sample, sequenced in a study of lymphopenia after photon versus proton radiotherapy. The protocol was immunoSEQ multiplex PCR, while the TCRdb copy is restricted to in-frame clones and leaves out a portion. The data hold over 55,000 clones, with about nine tenths observed a single time. This specimen was peripheral blood, taken from a patient treated with proton-based radiotherapy. The receptor source for this set is an elderly man with esophageal cancer. The CDR3 runs from the conserved cysteine through the conserved F or W. A D gene is named only where the DNA matches it firmly. Clone size is given for some rows only: seen once, a few or many times, or a class if the clone is expanded.

D	size	length	V	J	CDR3	DNA
TRBD2	-	14	TRBV10-3	TRBJ2-7	CAAHGDYSSYEQYF	TGTGCCGCGCACGGGGACTATAGCTCCTACGAGCAGTACTTC
TRBD2	once	13	TRBV5-6	TRBJ2-5	CASSPLARETQYF	TGTGCCAGCAGCCCACTAGCGAGAGAGACCCAGTACTTC
TRBD1	-	16	TRBV18	TRBJ1-5	CASSPSDRGANQPQHF	TGTGCCAGCTCACCCTCAGACAGGGGGGCCAATCAGCCCCAGCATTTT
TRBD2	-	16	TRBV6-5	TRBJ2-1	CASSYSGGGDYNEQFF	TGTGCCAGCAGTTACTCTGGCGGGGGGGACTACAATGAGCAGTTCTTC
-	-	12	TRBV2	TRBJ2-7	CASGGTMYEQYF	TGTGCCAGCGGTGGGACAATGTACGAGCAGTACTTC
TRBD1	-	16	TRBV7-2	TRBJ2-5	CASSQRWTGGRQTQYF	TGTGCCAGCAGCCAACGATGGACAGGGGGCAGGCAGACCCAGTACTTC
-	-	15	TRBV6-5	TRBJ1-2	CASSYSVAGFYGYTF	TGTGCCAGCAGTTACTCGGTGGCAGGATTCTATGGCTACACCTTC
-	-	13	TRBV7-2	TRBJ1-5	CASSPTYYQPQHF	TGTGCCAGCAGCCCAACATATTATCAGCCCCAGCATTTT
-	once	16	TRBV21-1	TRBJ2-2	CASSKVRVGDPGELFF	TGTGCCAGCAGCAAAGTTAGGGTCGGGGACCCCGGGGAGCTGTTTTTT
-	-	17	TRBV7-2	TRBJ1-2	CASSLANLVSANYGYTF	TGTGCCAGCAGCTTAGCTAATTTAGTTTCAGCTAACTATGGCTACACCTTC
-	-	14	TRBV6-1	TRBJ1-5	CASSEQGSNQPQHF	TGTGCCAGCAGTGAACAAGGTAGCAATCAGCCCCAGCATTTT